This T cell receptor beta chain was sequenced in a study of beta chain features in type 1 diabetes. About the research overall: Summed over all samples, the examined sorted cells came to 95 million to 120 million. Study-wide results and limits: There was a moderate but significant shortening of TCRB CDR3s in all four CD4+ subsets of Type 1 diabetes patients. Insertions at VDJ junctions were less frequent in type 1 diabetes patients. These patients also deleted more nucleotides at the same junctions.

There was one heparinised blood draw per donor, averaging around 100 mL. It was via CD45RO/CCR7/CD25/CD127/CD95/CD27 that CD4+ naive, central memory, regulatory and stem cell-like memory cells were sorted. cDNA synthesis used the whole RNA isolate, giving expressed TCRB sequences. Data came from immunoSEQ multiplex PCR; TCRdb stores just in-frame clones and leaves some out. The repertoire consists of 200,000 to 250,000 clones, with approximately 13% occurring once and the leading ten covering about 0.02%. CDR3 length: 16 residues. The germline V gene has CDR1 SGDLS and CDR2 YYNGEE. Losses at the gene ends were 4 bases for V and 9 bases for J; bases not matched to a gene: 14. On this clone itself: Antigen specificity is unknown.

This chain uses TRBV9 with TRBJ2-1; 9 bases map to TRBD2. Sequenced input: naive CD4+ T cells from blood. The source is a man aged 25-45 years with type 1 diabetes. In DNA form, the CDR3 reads TGTGCCAGCAGCACGGACCACCGCGGGGGGGATGGTGAGCAGTTCTTC. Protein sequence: CASSTDHRGGDGEQFF.